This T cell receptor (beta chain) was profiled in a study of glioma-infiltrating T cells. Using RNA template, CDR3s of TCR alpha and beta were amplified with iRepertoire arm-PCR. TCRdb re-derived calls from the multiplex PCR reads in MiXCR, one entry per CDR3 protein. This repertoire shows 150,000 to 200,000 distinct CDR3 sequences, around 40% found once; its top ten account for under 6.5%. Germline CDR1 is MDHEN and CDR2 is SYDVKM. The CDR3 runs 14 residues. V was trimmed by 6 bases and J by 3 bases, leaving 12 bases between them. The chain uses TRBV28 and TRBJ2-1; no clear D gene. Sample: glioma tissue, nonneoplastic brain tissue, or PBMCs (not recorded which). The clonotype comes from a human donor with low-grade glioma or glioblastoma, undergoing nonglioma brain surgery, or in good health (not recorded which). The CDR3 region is CASRAGGCYNEQFF. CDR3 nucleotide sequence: TGTGCCAGCAGGGCCGGTGGTTGCTACAATGAGCAGTTCTTC.